This section outlines one T cell receptor beta chain sequence together with its context. Its antigen is not identified. This sample is part of a study of PD-1 blockade in classical Hodgkin lymphoma. The CDR3 covers 16 residues. The V and J ends lost 0 bases and 3 bases, in that order; junction bases with no gene match: 2. The germline gives CDR1 SGHTA, CDR2 FQGNSA. In every patient, relapse followed autologous stem cell transplantation, while exposure to brentuximab vedotin differed. Data came from immunoSEQ multiplex PCR; TCRdb stores just in-frame clones and leaves some out. The sample contains some 96,000 clones, roughly 81% of which appear only once. Study-wide findings and caveats: It was among complete responders that baseline diversity resembled that of newly diagnosed patients. Newly diagnosed patients were reported to start with lower TCR diversity than healthy donors. Exclusion was applied to patients who started nivolumab under 1 year after ASCT. Whereas CD4+ TCR diversity had risen significantly by C4D1, CD8+ TCR diversity had not.

Sequences were derived from peripheral blood mononuclear cells (PBMCs), sampled before the second cycle of nivolumab. This TCR was sampled from a human donor with classical Hodgkin lymphoma. The rearrangement joins TRBV7-2 to TRBJ2-5; 12 bases map to TRBD2. The CDR3 bases are TGTGCCAGCAGCTTAGCCGGACTAGCGGGAAAAGAGACCCAGTACTTC. It is translated as CASSLAGLAGKETQYF.